Here is one T cell receptor (beta chain) with its context. As yet, its antigen is unknown. This sample stems from a study of CXCR3-negative and CXCR3-positive naive CD8 T cells. Across the whole study: With about 1.5 +/- 0.3 million reads per library, the TRB reads numbered around 130 million in total. Study results and caveats: A higher hydrophobicity marked the TRB CDR3s of CXCR3-positive naive cells versus CXCR3-negative naive cells.

The CDR3 contains 15 residues. Triplicate sorts of 300,000 cells per CD8+ subset. UMI-labeled 5' RACE yielded the TRB cDNA libraries. TCRdb reprocessed the 5' RACE reads and keeps a single row for each CDR3 protein, giving no DNA. This listing includes around 56,000 distinct CDR3 sequences. Material: naive CXCR3- CD8+ T cells from blood. Subset of the sample: CD45RO-CCR7+CD27+CD95- naive CD8+ T cells lacking CXCR3 (TNR3-). The chain links TRBV12-3 or TRBV12-4 to TRBJ2-1; TCRdb's D gene call, TRBD1, goes unchecked for lack of DNA. The clonotype originates from a human donor in good health. Some clones in this sample may be carry-over from other donors' samples. The CDR3 protein is CASSLLAGAGNEQFF.